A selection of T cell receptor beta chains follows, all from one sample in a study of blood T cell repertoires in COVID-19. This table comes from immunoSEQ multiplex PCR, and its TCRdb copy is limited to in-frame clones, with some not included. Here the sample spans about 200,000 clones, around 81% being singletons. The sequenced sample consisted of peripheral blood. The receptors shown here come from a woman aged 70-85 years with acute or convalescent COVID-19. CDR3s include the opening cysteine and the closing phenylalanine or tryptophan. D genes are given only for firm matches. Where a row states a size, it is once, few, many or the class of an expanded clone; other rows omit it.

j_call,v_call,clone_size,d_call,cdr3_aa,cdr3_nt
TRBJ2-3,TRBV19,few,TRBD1,CATADRGIDTQYF,TGTGCCACCGCGGACAGGGGAATAGATACGCAGTATTTT
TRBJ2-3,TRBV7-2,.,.,CASSLGRGGTDTQYF,TGTGCCAGCAGCTTAGGCCGGGGAGGCACAGATACGCAGTATTTT
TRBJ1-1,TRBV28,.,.,CASSLSSLPEGAFF,TGTGCCAGCAGCCTGAGTTCCCTTCCCGAGGGAGCTTTCTTT
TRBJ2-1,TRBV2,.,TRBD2,CASSGPLAGDPEQFF,TGTGCCAGCAGTGGGCCCTTAGCGGGAGACCCTGAGCAGTTCTTC
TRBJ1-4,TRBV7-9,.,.,CASSFSQGSEKLFF,TGTGCCAGCAGCTTCTCTCAGGGGAGTGAAAAACTGTTTTTT
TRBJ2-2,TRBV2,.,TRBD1,CASSEQTGATGELFF,TGTGCCAGCAGTGAGCAGACAGGGGCAACCGGGGAGCTGTTTTTT
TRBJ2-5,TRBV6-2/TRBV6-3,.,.,CASSFMGSGQETQYF,TGTGCCAGCAGTTTTATGGGTAGCGGCCAAGAGACCCAGTACTTC
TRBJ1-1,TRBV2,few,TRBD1,CASSEQGASTEAFF,TGTGCCAGCAGTGAACAGGGGGCAAGTACTGAAGCTTTCTTT
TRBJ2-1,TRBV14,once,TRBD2,CASSPISGRASYNEQFF,TGTGCCAGCAGCCCCATTAGCGGGAGGGCCTCCTACAATGAGCAGTTCTTC
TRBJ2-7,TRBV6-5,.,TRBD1,CASSSGQGGAYEQYF,TGTGCCAGCAGTTCGGGACAGGGGGGGGCCTACGAGCAGTACTTC
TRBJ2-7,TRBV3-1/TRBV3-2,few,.,CASSQARGGEQYF,TGTGCCAGCAGCCAAGCCCGGGGAGGCGAGCAGTACTTC
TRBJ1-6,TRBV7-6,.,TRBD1,CASSFTTGANSPLHF,TGTGCCAGCAGCTTTACCACAGGGGCCAATTCACCCCTCCACTTT
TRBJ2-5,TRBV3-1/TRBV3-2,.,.,CASSFFGRQETQYF,TGTGCCAGCAGCTTCTTCGGTAGACAAGAGACCCAGTACTTC
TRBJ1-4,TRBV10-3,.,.,CATWNSGEKLFF,TGTGCCACTTGGAACTCGGGGGAAAAACTGTTTTTT
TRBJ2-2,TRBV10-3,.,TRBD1,CATFNLGQGNTGELFF,TGTGCCACCTTTAACCTGGGACAGGGGAACACCGGGGAGCTGTTTTTT
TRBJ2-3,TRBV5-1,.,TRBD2,CASSHLAGSTSSTDTQYF,TGCGCCAGCAGTCACCTAGCGGGAAGTACTTCTAGCACAGATACGCAGTATTTT
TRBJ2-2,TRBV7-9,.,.,CASRPDRHTGELFF,TGTGCCAGCAGACCCGACAGACACACCGGGGAGCTGTTTTTT
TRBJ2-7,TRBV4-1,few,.,CASSQEGAGEQYF,TGCGCCAGCAGCCAAGAAGGGGCAGGGGAGCAGTACTTC
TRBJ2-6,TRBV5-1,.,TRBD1,CASSTTGAGANVLTF,TGCGCCAGCAGTACCACAGGGGCTGGGGCCAACGTCCTGACTTTC
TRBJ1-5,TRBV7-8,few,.,CASSLAGGQPQHF,TGTGCCAGCAGCTTAGCGGGGGGTCAGCCCCAGCATTTT
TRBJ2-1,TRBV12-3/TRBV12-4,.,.,CASSFFGEQFF,TGTGCCAGCAGTTTTTTTGGCGAGCAGTTCTTC
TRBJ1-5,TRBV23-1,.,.,CASSQSKEGQPQHF,TGCGCCAGCAGTCAATCGAAGGAGGGACAGCCCCAGCATTTT
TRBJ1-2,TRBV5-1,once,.,CASSPETVYGYTF,TGCGCCAGCAGCCCCGAGACAGTTTATGGCTACACCTTC
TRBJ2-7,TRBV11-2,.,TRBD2,CASSLIKRTSGSPYEQYF,TGTGCCAGCAGCTTAATCAAACGGACTAGCGGGAGCCCCTACGAGCAGTACTTC